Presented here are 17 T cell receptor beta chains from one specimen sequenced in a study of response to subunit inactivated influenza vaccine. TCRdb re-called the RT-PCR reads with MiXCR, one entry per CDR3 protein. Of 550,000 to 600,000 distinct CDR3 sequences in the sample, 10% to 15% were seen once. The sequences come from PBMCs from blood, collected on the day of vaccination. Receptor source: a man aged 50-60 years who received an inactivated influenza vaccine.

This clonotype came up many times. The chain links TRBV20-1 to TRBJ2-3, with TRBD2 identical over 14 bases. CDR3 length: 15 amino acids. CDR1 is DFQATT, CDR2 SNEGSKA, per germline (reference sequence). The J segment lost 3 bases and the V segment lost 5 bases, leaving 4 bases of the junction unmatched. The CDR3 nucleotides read TGCAGTGCTGGGGGGACTAGCGGGAGAACAGATACGCAGTATTTT. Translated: CSAGGTSGRTDTQYF.

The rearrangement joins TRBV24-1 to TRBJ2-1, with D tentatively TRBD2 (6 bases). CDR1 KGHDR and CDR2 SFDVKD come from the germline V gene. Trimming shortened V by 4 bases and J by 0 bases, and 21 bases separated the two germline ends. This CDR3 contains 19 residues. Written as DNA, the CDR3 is TGTGCCACCAGTGACCGTCTGGGGTTTAGCGGTAGCTCCTACAATGAGCAGTTCTTC. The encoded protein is CATSDRLGFSGSSYNEQFF.

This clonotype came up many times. The CDR3 loop reads CSARDTKEDQWKNIQYF. Here the CDR3 DNA reads TGCAGTGCTAGAGATACGAAGGAGGACCAATGGAAAAACATTCAGTACTTC. The V gene is TRBV20-1, the J gene TRBJ2-4; TRBD2 might be the D (5 bases). Germline CDR1 is DFQATT and CDR2 is SNEGSKA (reference sequence). The CDR3 has 17 amino acids. V was pared by 0 bases and J by 4 bases, with 19 bases between.

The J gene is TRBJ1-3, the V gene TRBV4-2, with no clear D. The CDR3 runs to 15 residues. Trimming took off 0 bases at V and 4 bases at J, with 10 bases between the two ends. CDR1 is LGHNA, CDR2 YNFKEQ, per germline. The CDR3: CASSQDLTEGNTIYF. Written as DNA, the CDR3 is TGTGCCAGCAGCCAAGATCTAACAGAGGGAAACACCATATATTTT.

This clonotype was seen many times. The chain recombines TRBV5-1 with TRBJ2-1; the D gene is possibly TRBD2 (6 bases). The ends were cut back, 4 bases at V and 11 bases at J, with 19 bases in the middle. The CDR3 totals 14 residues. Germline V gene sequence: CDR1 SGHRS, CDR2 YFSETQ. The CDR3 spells CASSADGKGGKQFF. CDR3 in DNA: TGCGCCAGCAGCGCTGACGGGAAGGGAGGAAAGCAGTTCTTC.

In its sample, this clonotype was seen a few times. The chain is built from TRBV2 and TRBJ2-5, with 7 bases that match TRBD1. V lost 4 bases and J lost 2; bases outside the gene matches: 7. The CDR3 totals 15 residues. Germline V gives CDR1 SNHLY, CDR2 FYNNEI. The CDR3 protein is CASSAGTATQETQYF. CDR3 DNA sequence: TGTGCCAGCAGTGCCGGGACAGCCACTCAAGAGACCCAGTACTTC.

In DNA form, the CDR3 reads TGTGCCAGCAGCTTAGTTTCGGCAGGGGGCCACACTGAAGCTTTCTTT. As protein: CASSLVSAGGHTEAFF. The genes are TRBV13 and TRBJ1-1; TRBD1 agrees at 8 bases. The germline V gene has CDR1 PRHDT and CDR2 FYEKMQ (reference sequence). The CDR3 runs 16 residues. Trimming at V came to 1 base and at J to 3 bases, leaving 7 bases not matched to a gene.

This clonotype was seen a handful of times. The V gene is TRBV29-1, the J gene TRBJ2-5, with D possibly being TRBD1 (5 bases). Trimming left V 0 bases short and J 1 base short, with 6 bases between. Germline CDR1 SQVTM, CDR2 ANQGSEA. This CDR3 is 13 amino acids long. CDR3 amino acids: CSVEDRAQETQYF. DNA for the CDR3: TGCAGCGTTGAAGACAGGGCCCAAGAGACCCAGTACTTC.

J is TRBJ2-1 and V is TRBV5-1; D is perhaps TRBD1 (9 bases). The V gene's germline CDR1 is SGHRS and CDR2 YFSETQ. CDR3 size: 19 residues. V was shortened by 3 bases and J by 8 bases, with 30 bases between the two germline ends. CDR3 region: CASSSSGTGIRTSNYEQFF. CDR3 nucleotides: TGCGCCAGCAGCTCGTCCGGGACAGGGATTAGGACTAGCAATTATGAGCAGTTCTTC.

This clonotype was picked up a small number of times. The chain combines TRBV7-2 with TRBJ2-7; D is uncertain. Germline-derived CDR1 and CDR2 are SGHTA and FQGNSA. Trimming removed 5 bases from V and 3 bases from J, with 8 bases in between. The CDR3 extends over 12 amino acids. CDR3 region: CASSGSGYEQYF. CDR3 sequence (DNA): TGTGCCAGCAGCGGCAGTGGCTACGAGCAGTACTTC. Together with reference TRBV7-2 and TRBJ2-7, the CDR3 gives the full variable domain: GAGVSQSPSNKVTEKGKDVELRCDPISGHTALYWYRQSLGQGLEFLIYFQGNSAPDKSGLPSDRFSAERTGGSVSTLTIQRTQQEDSAVYLCASSGSGYEQYFGPGTRLTVT.

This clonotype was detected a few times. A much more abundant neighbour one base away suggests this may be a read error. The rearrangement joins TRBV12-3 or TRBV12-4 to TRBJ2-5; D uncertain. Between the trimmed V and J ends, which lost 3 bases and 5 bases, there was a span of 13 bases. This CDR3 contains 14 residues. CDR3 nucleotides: TGTGCCAGCAGTTTGTTAGCAATCCGGGAGACCCAGTACTTC. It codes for CASSLLAIRETQYF.

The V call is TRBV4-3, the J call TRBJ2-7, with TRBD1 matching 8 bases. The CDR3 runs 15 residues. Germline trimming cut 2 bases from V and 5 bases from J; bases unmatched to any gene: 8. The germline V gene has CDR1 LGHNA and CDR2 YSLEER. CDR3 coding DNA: TGCGCCAGCAGCCAAACAGGGGGGACCTTTCACGAGCAGTACTTC. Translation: CASSQTGGTFHEQYF.

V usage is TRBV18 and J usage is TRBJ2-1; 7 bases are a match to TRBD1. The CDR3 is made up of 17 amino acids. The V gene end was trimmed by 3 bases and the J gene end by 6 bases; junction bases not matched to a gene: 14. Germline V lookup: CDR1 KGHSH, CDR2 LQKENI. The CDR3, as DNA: TGTGCCAGCTCACCCCCTTCGACAGGGAGAATTTTCAATGAGCAGTTCTTC. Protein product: CASSPPSTGRIFNEQFF.

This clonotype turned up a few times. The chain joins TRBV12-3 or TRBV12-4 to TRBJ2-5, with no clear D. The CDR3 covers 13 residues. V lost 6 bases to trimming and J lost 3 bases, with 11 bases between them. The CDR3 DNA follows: TGTGCCAGCAGCCCCTACCTTAAAGAGACCCAGTACTTC. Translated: CASSPYLKETQYF.

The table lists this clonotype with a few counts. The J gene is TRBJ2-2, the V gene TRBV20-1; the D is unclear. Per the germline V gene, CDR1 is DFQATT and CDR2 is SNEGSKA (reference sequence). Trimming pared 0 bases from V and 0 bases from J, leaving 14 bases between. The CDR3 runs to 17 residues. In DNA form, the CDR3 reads TGCAGTGCTAGAGATCTGCGGCCTCCCGCGAACACCGGGGAGCTGTTTTTT. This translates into CSARDLRPPANTGELFF.

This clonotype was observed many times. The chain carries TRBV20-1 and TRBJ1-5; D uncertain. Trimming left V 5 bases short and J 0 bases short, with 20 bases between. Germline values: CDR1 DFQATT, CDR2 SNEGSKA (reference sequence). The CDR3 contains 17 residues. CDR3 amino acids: CSAHRRRRPYSNQPQHF. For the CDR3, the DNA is TGCAGTGCTCATCGGAGGCGCAGACCATATAGCAATCAGCCCCAGCATTTT.

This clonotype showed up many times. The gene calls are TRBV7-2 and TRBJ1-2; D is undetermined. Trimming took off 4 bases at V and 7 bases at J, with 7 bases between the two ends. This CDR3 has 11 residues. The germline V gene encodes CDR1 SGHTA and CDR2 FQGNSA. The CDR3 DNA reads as TGTGCCAGCAGCTCACGGGGTGGCTACACCTTC. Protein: CASSSRGGYTF. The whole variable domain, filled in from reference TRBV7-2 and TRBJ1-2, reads GAGVSQSPSNKVTEKGKDVELRCDPISGHTALYWYRQSLGQGLEFLIYFQGNSAPDKSGLPSDRFSAERTGGSVSTLTIQRTQQEDSAVYLCASSSRGGYTFGSGTRLTVV.